One sample yielded the 6 T cell receptor beta chains listed below, sequenced in a study of identical twins. One entry per CDR3 protein results from TCRdb running MiXCR on the 5' RACE reads. This sample has some 190,000 distinct CDR3 sequences, with more than 15% found just once. Another study also made use of these data, one on T cells expressing NK-cell markers.

Sample: CD8+ T cells sorted from blood. All receptors derive from a woman between 18 and 30 years old in good health.

This clonotype was counted many times. The rearrangement joins TRBV6-2 or TRBV6-3 to TRBJ2-1; 13 bases are a match to TRBD2. Germline V gene lookup returns CDR1 MNHEY and CDR2 SVGEGT. The CDR3 has 15 amino acids. J was trimmed by 12 bases and V by 2 bases; bases with no gene match: 7. The CDR3 bases are TGTGCCAGCAGTTACGCTTGGGGACTAGCGGGACCGCAGTTCTTC. Translating gives CASSYAWGLAGPQFF.

This clonotype has more than one count but fewer than ten. CDR3 DNA sequence: TGCAGTGCTAACGCAGGACAGGGTTACGAGCAGTACTTC. It translates to CSANAGQGYEQYF. The chain is built from TRBV20-1 and TRBJ2-7; 8 bases are a match to TRBD1. Germline V gene lookup returns CDR1 DFQATT and CDR2 SNEGSKA (reference sequence). The CDR3 is 13 amino acids. V gave up 4 bases and J gave up 4 bases; unmatched junction bases: 6.

V and J are TRBV4-2 and TRBJ2-7, with D maybe TRBD2 (5 bases). CDR1 LGHNA and CDR2 YNFKEQ come from the germline V gene. V lost 8 bases and J lost 0, with 17 bases in between. The CDR3 has 15 residues. CDR3 sequence reads: CASGGGSQSSYEQYF. CDR3 coding DNA: TGTGCCAGCGGCGGCGGGTCCCAGAGCTCCTACGAGCAGTACTTC.

The sample holds a few counts of this clonotype. The CDR3 nucleotides read TGTGCCAGCAGCTCAGGGGGAACCGTCACAGATACGCAGTATTTT. Protein: CASSSGGTVTDTQYF. The V gene is TRBV9, the J gene TRBJ2-3; 7 positions agree with TRBD1. Germline CDR1 is SGDLS and CDR2 is YYNGEE. The V and J ends lost 4 bases and 2 bases, in that order; junction bases with no gene match: 7. This CDR3 contains 15 residues.

This clonotype appeared a few times. The CDR3 loop reads CAISGLAGNTGELFF. CDR3 nucleotide sequence: TGTGCCATCAGTGGCCTAGCGGGAAACACCGGGGAGCTGTTTTTT. The chain joins TRBV10-3 to TRBJ2-2; 9 bases are shared with TRBD2. The V gene end was trimmed by 4 bases and the J gene end by 2 bases; junction bases not matched to a gene: 2. The CDR3 length is 15 residues. Germline lookup yields CDR1 ENHRY and CDR2 SYGVKD.

The chain carries TRBV12-3 or TRBV12-4 and TRBJ2-2, with 8 bases identical to TRBD2. V was clipped by 6 bases and J by 5 bases; unmatched bases: 8. This CDR3 has 15 amino acids. The CDR3 bases are TGTGCCAGCAGAACTGCTAGCGGGTCTACCGGGGAGCTGTTTTTT. Encoded protein: CASRTASGSTGELFF.